The clone carrying this T cell receptor (beta chain) was recorded a few times. Its specificity is unknown. The sample is drawn from a study of OX40 agonist ivuxolimab in advanced cancers. Study information: Patients enrolled in dose escalation were diagnosed with hepatocellular carcinoma, melanoma, renal cell or head and neck cancer. Study-level results: Partial responders treated at 0.1-3.0 mg/kg exhibited clonal expansion among the lowest measured.

CDR3 length: 15 amino acids. Germline CDR1 is SGHRS and CDR2 is YFSETQ. The V gene lost 0 bases and the J gene lost 0 bases, with 7 bases spanning the gap. Produced via immunoSEQ multiplex PCR; TCRdb's table is partial and in-frame only. The sample holds 50,000 to 80,000 clones, about 90% seen once. The source was CD4+ or CD8+ T cells sorted from blood, collected in a trial of the OX40 agonist ivuxolimab. The rearrangement links TRBV5-1 to TRBJ1-3; D unresolved. This TCR was sampled from an adult with an advanced solid tumor such as melanoma, head and neck, liver or kidney cancer. For the CDR3, the DNA is TGCGCCAGCAGCTTGGCAGTGGGCTCTGGAAACACCATATATTTT. Amino acids: CASSLAVGSGNTIYF.